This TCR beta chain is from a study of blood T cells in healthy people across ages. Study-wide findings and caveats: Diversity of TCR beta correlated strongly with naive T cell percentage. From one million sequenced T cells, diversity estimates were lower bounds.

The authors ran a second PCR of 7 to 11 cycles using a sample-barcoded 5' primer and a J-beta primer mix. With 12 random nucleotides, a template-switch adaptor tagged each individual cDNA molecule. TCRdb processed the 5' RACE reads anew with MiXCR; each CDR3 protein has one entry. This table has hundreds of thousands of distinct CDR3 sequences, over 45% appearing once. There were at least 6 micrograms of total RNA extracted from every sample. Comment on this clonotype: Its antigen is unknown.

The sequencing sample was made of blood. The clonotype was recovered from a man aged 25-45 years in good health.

CDR3 nucleotides: TGTGCCAGCAGTTACGTCTTCTTCGGGACCCAGTACTTC. Its protein product is CASSYVFFGTQYF. The chain is built from TRBV6-2 or TRBV6-3 and TRBJ2-5; D is unresolved. CDR3 length equals 13 residues. V was clipped by 2 bases and J by 7 bases, with 11 bases between them. Per germline, CDR1 MNHEY and CDR2 SVGEGT.